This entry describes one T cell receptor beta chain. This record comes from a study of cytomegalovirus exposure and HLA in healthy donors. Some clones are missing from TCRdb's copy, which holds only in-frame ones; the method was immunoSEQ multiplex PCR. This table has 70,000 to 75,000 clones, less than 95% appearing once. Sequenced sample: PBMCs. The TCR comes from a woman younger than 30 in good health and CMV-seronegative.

The CDR3 protein is CASTPAGSAKNIQYF. The CDR3 DNA reads as TGTGCCAGCACCCCTGCAGGGTCAGCCAAAAACATTCAGTACTTC. The chain combines TRBV5-5 with TRBJ2-4; maybe TRBD1 (5 bases). V was cut by 6 bases and J by 0 bases, with 13 bases left in between. The CDR3 consists of 15 residues. In germline, CDR1 is SGHKS, CDR2 YYEKEE (reference sequence).